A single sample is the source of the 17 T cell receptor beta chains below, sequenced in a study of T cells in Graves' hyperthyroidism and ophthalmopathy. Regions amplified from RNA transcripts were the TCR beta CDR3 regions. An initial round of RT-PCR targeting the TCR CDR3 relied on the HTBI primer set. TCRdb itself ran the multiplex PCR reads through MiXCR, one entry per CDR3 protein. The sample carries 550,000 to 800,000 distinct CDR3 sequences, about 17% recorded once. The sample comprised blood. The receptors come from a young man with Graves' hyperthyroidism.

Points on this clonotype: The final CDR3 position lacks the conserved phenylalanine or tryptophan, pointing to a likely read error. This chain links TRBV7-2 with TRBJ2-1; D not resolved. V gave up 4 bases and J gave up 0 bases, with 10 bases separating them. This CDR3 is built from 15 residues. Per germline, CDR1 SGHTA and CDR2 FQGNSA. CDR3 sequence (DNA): TGTGCCAGCAGCTCCTTAGGTAGCTCCTACAATGAGCAGTTCTCC. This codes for CASSSLGSSYNEQFS.

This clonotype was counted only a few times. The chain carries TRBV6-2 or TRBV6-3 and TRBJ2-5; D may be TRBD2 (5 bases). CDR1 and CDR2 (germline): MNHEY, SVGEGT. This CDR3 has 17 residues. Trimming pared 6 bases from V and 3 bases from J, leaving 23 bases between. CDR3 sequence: CASSPYHFTSIEETQYF. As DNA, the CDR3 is TGTGCCAGCAGCCCTTACCACTTTACTAGTATAGAAGAGACCCAGTACTTC.

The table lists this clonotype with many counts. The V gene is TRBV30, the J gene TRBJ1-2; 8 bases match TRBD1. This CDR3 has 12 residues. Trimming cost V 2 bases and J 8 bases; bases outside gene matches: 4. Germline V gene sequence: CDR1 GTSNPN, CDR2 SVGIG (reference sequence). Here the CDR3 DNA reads TGTGCCTGGAGTCAGGGGGCGCAAGGCTACACCTTC. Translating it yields CAWSQGAQGYTF.

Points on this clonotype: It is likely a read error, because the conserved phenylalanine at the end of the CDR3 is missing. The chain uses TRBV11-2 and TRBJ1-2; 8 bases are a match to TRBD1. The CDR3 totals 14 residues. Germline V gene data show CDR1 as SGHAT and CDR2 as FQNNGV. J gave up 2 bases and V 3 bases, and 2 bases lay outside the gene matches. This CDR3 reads CASSFRTGNYGYTL. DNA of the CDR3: TGTGCCAGCAGCTTCCGGACAGGGAACTATGGCTACACCCTC.

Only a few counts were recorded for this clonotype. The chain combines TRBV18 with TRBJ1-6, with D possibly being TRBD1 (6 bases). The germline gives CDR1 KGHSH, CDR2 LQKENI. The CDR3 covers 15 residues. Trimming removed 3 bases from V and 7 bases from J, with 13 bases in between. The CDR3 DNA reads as TGTGCCAGCTCACCCCTCAGGGGTACGAATTCACCCCTCCACTTT. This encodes CASSPLRGTNSPLHF.

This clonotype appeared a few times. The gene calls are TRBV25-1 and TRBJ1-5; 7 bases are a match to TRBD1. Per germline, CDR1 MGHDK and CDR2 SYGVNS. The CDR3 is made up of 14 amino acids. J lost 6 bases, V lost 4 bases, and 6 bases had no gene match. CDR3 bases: TGTGCCAGCAGTGGAAGACAGGGTGGTCAGCCCCAGCATTTT. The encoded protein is CASSGRQGGQPQHF.

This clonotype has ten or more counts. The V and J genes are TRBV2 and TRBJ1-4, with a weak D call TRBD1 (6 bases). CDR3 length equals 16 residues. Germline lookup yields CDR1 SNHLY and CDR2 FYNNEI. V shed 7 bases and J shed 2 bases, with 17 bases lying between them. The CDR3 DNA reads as TGTGCCAGCAACGGGCAGGGGTTCGGTACTAATGAAAAACTGTTTTTT. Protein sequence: CASNGQGFGTNEKLFF.

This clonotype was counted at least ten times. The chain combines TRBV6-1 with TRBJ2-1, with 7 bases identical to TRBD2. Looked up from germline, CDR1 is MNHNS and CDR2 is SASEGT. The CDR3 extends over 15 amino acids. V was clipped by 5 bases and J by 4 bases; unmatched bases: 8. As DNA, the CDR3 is TGTGCCAGCAGTTATCTGGCTAGCGGTTACAATGAGCAGTTCTTC. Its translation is CASSYLASGYNEQFF.

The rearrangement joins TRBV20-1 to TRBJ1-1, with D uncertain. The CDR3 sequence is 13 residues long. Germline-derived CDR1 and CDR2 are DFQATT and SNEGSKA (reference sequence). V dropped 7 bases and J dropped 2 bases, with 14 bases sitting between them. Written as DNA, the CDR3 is TGCAGTGGTGGCAGGCCTTTAAACACTGAAGCTTTCTTT. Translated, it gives CSGGRPLNTEAFF.

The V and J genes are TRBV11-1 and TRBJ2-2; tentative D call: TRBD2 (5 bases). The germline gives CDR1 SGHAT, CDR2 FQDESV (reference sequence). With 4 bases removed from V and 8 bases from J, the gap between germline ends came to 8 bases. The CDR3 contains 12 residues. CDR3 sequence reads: CASSSTIGELFF. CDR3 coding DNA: TGTGCCAGCAGCTCGACTATAGGGGAGCTGTTTTTT.

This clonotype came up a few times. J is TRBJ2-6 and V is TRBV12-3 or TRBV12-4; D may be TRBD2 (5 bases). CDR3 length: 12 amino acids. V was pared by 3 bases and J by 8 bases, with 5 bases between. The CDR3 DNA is TGTGCCAGCAGTTTGGACTCCAACGTCCTGACTTTC. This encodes CASSLDSNVLTF.

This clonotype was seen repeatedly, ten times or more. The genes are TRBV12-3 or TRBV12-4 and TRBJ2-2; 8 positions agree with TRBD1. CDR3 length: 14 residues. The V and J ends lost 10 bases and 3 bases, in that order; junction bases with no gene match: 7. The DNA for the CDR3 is TGTGCCACCAGGACAGGGTCGTACACCGGGGAGCTGTTTTTT. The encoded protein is CATRTGSYTGELFF.

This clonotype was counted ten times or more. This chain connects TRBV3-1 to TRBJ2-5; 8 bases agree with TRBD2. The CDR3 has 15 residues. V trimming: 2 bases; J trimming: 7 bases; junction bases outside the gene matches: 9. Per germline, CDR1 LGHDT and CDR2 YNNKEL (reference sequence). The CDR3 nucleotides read TGTGCCAGCAGCCAATTTCCGATAGCGGGGACGACCCAGTACTTC. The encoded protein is CASSQFPIAGTTQYF.

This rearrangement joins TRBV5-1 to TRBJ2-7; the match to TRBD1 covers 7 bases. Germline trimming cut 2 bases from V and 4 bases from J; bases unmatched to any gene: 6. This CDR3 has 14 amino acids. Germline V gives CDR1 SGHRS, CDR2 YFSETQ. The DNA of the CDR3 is TGCGCCAGCAGCTTTGAGGGGGCGTGGTACGAGCAGTACTTC. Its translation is CASSFEGAWYEQYF.

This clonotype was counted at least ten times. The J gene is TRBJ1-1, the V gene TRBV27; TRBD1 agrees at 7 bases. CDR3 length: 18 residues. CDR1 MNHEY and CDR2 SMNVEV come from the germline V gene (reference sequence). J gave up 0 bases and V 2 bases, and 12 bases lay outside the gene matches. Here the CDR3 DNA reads TGTGCCAGCAGTTTAAGGCCGGGACAGAATTACATGAACACTGAAGCTTTCTTT. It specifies CASSLRPGQNYMNTEAFF.

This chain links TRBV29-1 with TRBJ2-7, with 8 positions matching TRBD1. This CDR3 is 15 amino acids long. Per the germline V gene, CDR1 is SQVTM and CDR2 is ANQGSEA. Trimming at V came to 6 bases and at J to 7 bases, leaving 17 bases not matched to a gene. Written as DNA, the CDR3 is TGCAGCGTCAAAGGGCTTACAGGGGGAAGATGGGAGCAGTACTTC. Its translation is CSVKGLTGGRWEQYF.

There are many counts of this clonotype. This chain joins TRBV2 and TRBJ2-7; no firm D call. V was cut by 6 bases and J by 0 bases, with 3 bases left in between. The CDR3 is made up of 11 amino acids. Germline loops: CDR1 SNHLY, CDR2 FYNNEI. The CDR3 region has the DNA TGTGCCAGCAGCGGCTCCTACGAGCAGTACTTC. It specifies CASSGSYEQYF. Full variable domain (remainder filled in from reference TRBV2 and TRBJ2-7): EPEVTQTPSHQVTQMGQEVILRCVPISNHLYFYWYRQILGQKVEFLVSFYNNEISEKSEIFDDQFSVERPDGSNFTLKIRSTKLEDSAMYFCASSGSYEQYFGPGTRLTVT.